Listed below are T cell receptor beta chains from one sample, sequenced in a study of technical replicates of blood from several donors. Using immunoSEQ multiplex PCR, the repertoire was profiled, and TCRdb retains in-frame clones only, with some absent. The sample includes approximately 81,000 clones, about 81% of them seen just once. Sequenced input: PBMCs. These receptors all stem from a human donor in good health. Some clones in this sample may be carry-over from other donors' samples. The CDR3 runs from the conserved cysteine through the conserved F or W. A D gene is named only where the DNA matches it firmly. A row's size may be missing; if present it is once, few, many or a size class.

D: TRBD1; size: -; V: TRBV6-1; J: TRBJ1-6; CDR3: CASSERTGGNSPLHF; DNA: TGTGCCAGCAGTGAACGGACAGGGGGAAATTCACCCCTCCACTTT
D: -; size: -; V: TRBV4-2; J: TRBJ2-1; CDR3: CASSQEEAGSYNEQFF; DNA: TGTGCCAGCAGCCAAGAAGAGGCGGGCTCCTACAATGAGCAGTTCTTC
D: TRBD2; size: -; V: TRBV30; J: TRBJ2-7; CDR3: CAWSGLAGVAYEQYF; DNA: TGTGCCTGGAGTGGACTAGCGGGAGTTGCCTACGAGCAGTACTTC
D: TRBD1; size: -; V: TRBV30; J: TRBJ1-5; CDR3: CAWGQDSNQPQHF; DNA: TGTGCCTGGGGACAGGATAGCAATCAGCCCCAGCATTTT
D: TRBD2; size: -; V: TRBV19; J: TRBJ2-3; CDR3: CASSIRLAGGPTDTQYF; DNA: TGTGCCAGTAGTATTCGACTAGCGGGAGGGCCGACAGATACGCAGTATTTT
D: TRBD2; size: -; V: TRBV29-1; J: TRBJ2-1; CDR3: CSVEHSGSAYNEQFF; DNA: TGCAGCGTTGAACATAGCGGGAGTGCCTACAATGAGCAGTTCTTC
D: -; size: -; V: TRBV7-9; J: TRBJ2-1; CDR3: CASSYTTSLEQFF; DNA: TGTGCCAGCAGCTATACCACATCCCTTGAGCAGTTCTTC
D: TRBD2; size: once; V: TRBV9; J: TRBJ2-3; CDR3: CASSAAGGSETDTQYF; DNA: TGTGCCAGCAGCGCAGCGGGGGGGTCCGAAACAGATACGCAGTATTTT
D: -; size: -; V: TRBV9; J: TRBJ1-2; CDR3: CASNPDGNYGYTF; DNA: TGTGCCAGCAACCCCGACGGGAACTATGGCTACACCTTC
D: TRBD2; size: -; V: TRBV29-1; J: TRBJ2-1; CDR3: CSVSGLAGAVSGEQFF; DNA: TGCAGCGTCTCGGGACTAGCGGGAGCGGTCTCAGGTGAGCAGTTCTTC
D: TRBD2; size: -; V: TRBV14; J: TRBJ2-1; CDR3: CASSPRLAKGGQFF; DNA: TGTGCCAGCAGCCCTCGACTAGCGAAGGGTGGGCAGTTCTTC
D: -; size: -; V: TRBV7-6; J: TRBJ1-1; CDR3: CASRSQGGTEAFF; DNA: TGTGCCAGCAGAAGCCAGGGCGGCACTGAAGCTTTCTTT
D: -; size: once; V: TRBV7-6; J: TRBJ2-2; CDR3: CASSSDTLNTGELFF; DNA: TGTGCCAGCAGCTCCGATACTTTGAACACCGGGGAGCTGTTTTTT
D: TRBD1; size: once; V: TRBV7-9; J: TRBJ2-7; CDR3: CASSDASGGTYEQYF; DNA: TGTGCCAGCAGCGACGCCTCAGGGGGTACTTACGAGCAGTACTTC
D: -; size: -; V: TRBV20-1; J: TRBJ2-1; CDR3: CSASPAVEQFF; DNA: TGCAGTGCTAGTCCGGCGGTTGAGCAGTTCTTC
D: TRBD1; size: -; V: TRBV29-1; J: TRBJ1-6; CDR3: CSAGQGNNSPLHF; DNA: TGCAGCGCGGGACAGGGCAATAATTCACCCCTCCACTTT
D: -; size: once; V: TRBV6-1; J: TRBJ2-3; CDR3: CASSTVTDTQYF; DNA: TGTGCCAGCAGTACAGTCACAGATACGCAGTATTTT
D: -; size: -; V: TRBV4-3; J: TRBJ2-7; CDR3: CASSQALRGGSSYEQYF; DNA: TGCGCCAGCAGCCAAGCGTTGCGGGGCGGTAGCTCCTACGAGCAGTACTTC
D: TRBD2; size: -; V: TRBV6-6; J: TRBJ2-1; CDR3: CASSRTSGNNEQFF; DNA: TGTGCCAGCAGTCGGACTAGCGGAAACAATGAGCAGTTCTTC
D: -; size: -; V: TRBV27; J: TRBJ2-7; CDR3: CASSWAGSYEQYF; DNA: TGTGCCAGCAGTTGGGCTGGCTCCTACGAGCAGTACTTC
D: -; size: -; V: TRBV7-6; J: TRBJ2-5; CDR3: CASSSGGRWETQYF; DNA: TGTGCCAGCAGCTCCGGGGGGCGGTGGGAGACCCAGTACTTC
D: -; size: -; V: TRBV6-1; J: TRBJ2-7; CDR3: CASSDNEQYF; DNA: TGTGCCAGCAGTGATAACGAGCAGTACTTC